This is a list of T cell receptor beta chains from one sample in a study of T-cell reconstitution after alpha-beta-depleted transplantation in children. A single record per CDR3 protein comes from TCRdb applying MiXCR to the PCR reads. The sample lists 250,000 or so distinct CDR3 sequences; 24% were seen once. The sample here was PBMCs, mostly from graft donor cells, taken 360 days after TCRalphabeta/CD19-depleted stem cell transplant. These receptors were taken from a female patient aged 2-9 years who had a stem cell transplant for congenital amegakaryocytic thrombocytopenia, so the T cells may come from the graft donor. The CDR3 runs from the conserved cysteine through the conserved F or W. Each record gives: D gene, clone size, J gene, V gene, CDR3 DNA, CDR3 protein. The D gene is left open where the match is weak. Expanded clones get a size class; other rows say once, few or many, or leave the size out.

>.|few|TRBJ2-7|TRBV6-6
TGTGCCAGCAGTCGCGTTTCCGACGAGCAGTACTTC
CASSRVSDEQYF
>.|many|TRBJ1-2|TRBV12-3/TRBV12-4
TGTGCCAGCAGTTGGGGCCAGCTCTATGGCTACACCTTC
CASSWGQLYGYTF
>TRBD1|.|TRBJ1-1|TRBV29-1
TGCAGCGTTGGTACCGGGACAGGGGTGGTTGACACTGAAGCTTTCTTT
CSVGTGTGVVDTEAFF
>.|.|TRBJ2-1|TRBV15
TGTGCCACCAGCAGAGCAGCGGATCTCCCCTACAATGAGCAGTTCTTC
CATSRAADLPYNEQFF
>.|.|TRBJ2-7|TRBV5-5
TGTGCCAGCAGCTTCTTGGGGTTCTACGAGCAGTACTTC
CASSFLGFYEQYF
>TRBD2|once|TRBJ2-1|TRBV11-1
TGTGCCAGCAGTACAAAAAGCCCCAGCGGGAGCTTCCATGAGCAGTTCTTC
CASSTKSPSGSFHEQFF
>.|.|TRBJ1-5|TRBV15
TGTGCCACCAGCAGAGATGGTCGGGTGCCCCAGCATTTT
CATSRDGRVPQHF
>.|.|TRBJ2-7|TRBV20-1
TGCAGTGCTAGGCAGGACGCCTACGAGCAGTACTTC
CSARQDAYEQYF
>TRBD2|.|TRBJ2-3|TRBV2
TGTGCCAGCAGTGAGGGGGGGAGCACAGATACGCAGTATTTT
CASSEGGSTDTQYF
>TRBD2|.|TRBJ2-1|TRBV30
TGTGCCTGGAACGAGGGACTAGCGGTGCTCTATGAGCAGTTCTTC
CAWNEGLAVLYEQFF
>.|few|TRBJ2-1|TRBV27
TGTGCCAGCAGTTTTTATCGGGTCAATGAGCAGTTCTTC
CASSFYRVNEQFF
>.|few|TRBJ2-1|TRBV18
TGTGCCAGCTCACGAGGGGACAATGAGCAGTTCTTC
CASSRGDNEQFF
>.|many|TRBJ2-1|TRBV27
TGTGCCAGCAGTTTGCTAGGGGATGAGCAGTTCTTC
CASSLLGDEQFF
>TRBD1|few|TRBJ2-1|TRBV6-2/TRBV6-3
TGTGCCAGCAGTCAGACAGGGGAGCAGTTCTTC
CASSQTGEQFF
>.|few|TRBJ1-4|TRBV20-1
TGCAGTGCTAGTTATGATTCAACTAATGAAAAACTGTTTTTT
CSASYDSTNEKLFF
>TRBD2|.|TRBJ2-2|TRBV20-1
TGCAGTGCTAGAGATAAGGGAGGCACTAGCGCGAACACCGGGGAGCTGTTTTTT
CSARDKGGTSANTGELFF
>.|.|TRBJ2-7|TRBV6-2/TRBV6-3
TGTGCCAGCAGCCAACACGGCCATGGCGAGCAGTACTTC
CASSQHGHGEQYF
>.|few|TRBJ2-1|TRBV6-1
TGTGCCAGCAGTGAGGGTTGGGGATCGGGCTATGAGCAGTTCTTC
CASSEGWGSGYEQFF
>TRBD1|many|TRBJ2-5|TRBV5-1
TGCGCCAGCAGCTGGCTACCGGGACAGACACAAGAGACCCAGTACTTC
CASSWLPGQTQETQYF
>TRBD2|.|TRBJ2-1|TRBV7-3
TGTGCCAGCAGCTTAAAGGGTGGCGGGAGGGTCTCGTACAATGAGCAGTTCTTC
CASSLKGGGRVSYNEQFF